This T cell receptor (beta chain) was found in a study of T cell responses to AZD1222 COVID-19 vaccine. Whole-study context: Pooled together were second doses at about 4 or about 12 weeks.

Details on this clone: Its antigen remains unknown. The same CDR3 arises from other DNA sequences in this sample as well.

Study observations and caveats: CD4 TCRs associated with vaccination spanned spike, dominating at 160-218 and 743-854.

Data came from immunoSEQ multiplex PCR; TCRdb stores just in-frame clones and leaves some out. The sample consists of about 150,000 clones, approximately 90% of them appearing once. The CDR3 spans 13 residues. Germline CDR1 is SGDLS and CDR2 is YYNGEE. V lost 0 bases and J lost 1, with 4 bases in between. The rearrangement joins TRBV9 to TRBJ1-1; D gene ambiguous. This receptor was identified in an adult in good health. The source material was peripheral blood, sampled on day 0 of AZD1222 vaccination. The CDR3: CASSVAGNTEAFF. The CDR3 nucleotides read TGTGCCAGCAGCGTAGCCGGGAACACTGAAGCTTTCTTT.